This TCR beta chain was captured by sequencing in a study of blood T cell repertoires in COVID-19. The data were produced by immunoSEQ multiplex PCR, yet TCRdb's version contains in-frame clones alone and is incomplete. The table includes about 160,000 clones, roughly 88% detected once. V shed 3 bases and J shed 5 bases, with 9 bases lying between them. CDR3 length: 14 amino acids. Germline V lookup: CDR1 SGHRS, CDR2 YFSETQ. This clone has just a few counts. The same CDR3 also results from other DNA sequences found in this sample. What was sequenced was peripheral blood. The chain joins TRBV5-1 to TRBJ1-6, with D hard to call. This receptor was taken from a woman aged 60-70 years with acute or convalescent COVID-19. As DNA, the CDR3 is TGCGCCAGCAGCTCGAGGGTAAATAATTCACCCCTCCACTTT. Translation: CASSSRVNNSPLHF.